The TCR beta chain described here comes from a study of shared clonotypes between healthy human individuals. Regarding the study as a whole: Non-shared clonotypes were found to have lower generation probabilities than the clonotypes that were shared by all four of the sorted-subset donors. Apart from blood, nothing was sampled; tissue repertoires likely differ.

The DNA input per sorted-subset replicate PCR was 150 to 200 ng, corresponding to 25,000 to 35,000 T cell genomes. The data were produced by immunoSEQ multiplex PCR, yet TCRdb's version contains in-frame clones alone and is incomplete. The table lists around 1.6 million clones, under 99% of them singletons, with 0.4% to 0.45% in the top ten. On this clone: Its antigen is not identified.

Germline CDR1 and CDR2: KGHSH and LQKENI. The CDR3 consists of 15 residues. Trimming at V came to 2 bases and at J to 4 bases, leaving 6 bases not matched to a gene. This chain uses TRBV18 with TRBJ2-7; 9 positions agree with TRBD1. The sample consisted of naive CD4+ T cells sorted from blood. Documented subset: CD45RA+ positively selected. The clonotype was recovered from a man under 40 in good health. This chain's CDR3 is CASSPVDRGKYEQYF. The CDR3 region has the DNA TGTGCCAGCTCACCAGTCGACAGGGGGAAGTACGAGCAGTACTTC. Full variable domain (rest looked up from reference TRBV18 and TRBJ2-7): NAGVMQNPRHLVRRRGQEARLRCSPMKGHSHVYWYRQLPEEGLKFMVYLQKENIIDESGMPKERFSAEFPKEGPSILRIQQVVRGDSAAYFCASSPVDRGKYEQYFGPGTRLTVT.